These 4 T cell receptor beta chains were sequenced from one sample in a study of CXCR3-negative and CXCR3-positive naive CD8 T cells. General study results and limits: Naive CXCR3-positive cells had TRB CDR3s more hydrophobic than those of CXCR3-negative naive cells.

These receptors have no identified antigens. Carrying UMI labels, the TRB cDNA libraries were prepared through 5' RACE. TCRdb reprocessed the 5' RACE reads; each CDR3 protein has one entry and no DNA is given. Its table lists 140,000 to 150,000 distinct CDR3 sequences. Sequencing was done on a sample of naive CXCR3+ CD8+ T cells from blood. This sample's subset: CD45RO-CCR7+CD27+CD95- naive CD8+ T cells expressing CXCR3 (TNR3+). All receptors come from a human donor in good health. Some clones in this sample may be carry-over from other donors' samples.

V gene TRBV5-5 combines with J gene TRBJ2-7. This CDR3 has 14 residues. The germline gives CDR1 SGHKS, CDR2 YYEKEE (reference sequence). The CDR3 loop is CASSSLGEVYEQYF.

The chain recombines TRBV3-1 with TRBJ1-3. The germline gives CDR1 LGHDT, CDR2 YNNKEL (reference sequence). This CDR3 spans 12 amino acids. The chain's CDR3 is CASSPAGNTIYF.

The CDR3 is CASSQPRDYSYNEQFF. V gene TRBV3-1 combines with J gene TRBJ2-1; lacking DNA, the TRBD2 call made by TCRdb goes unchecked. This CDR3 region has 16 residues. CDR1 is LGHDT, CDR2 YNNKEL, per germline (reference sequence).

The rearrangement joins TRBV12-3 or TRBV12-4 to TRBJ1-5; TCRdb picks TRBD1, but there is no DNA to check that call. This CDR3 contains 15 residues. CDR3 loop: CASSTGGLGNQPQHF.